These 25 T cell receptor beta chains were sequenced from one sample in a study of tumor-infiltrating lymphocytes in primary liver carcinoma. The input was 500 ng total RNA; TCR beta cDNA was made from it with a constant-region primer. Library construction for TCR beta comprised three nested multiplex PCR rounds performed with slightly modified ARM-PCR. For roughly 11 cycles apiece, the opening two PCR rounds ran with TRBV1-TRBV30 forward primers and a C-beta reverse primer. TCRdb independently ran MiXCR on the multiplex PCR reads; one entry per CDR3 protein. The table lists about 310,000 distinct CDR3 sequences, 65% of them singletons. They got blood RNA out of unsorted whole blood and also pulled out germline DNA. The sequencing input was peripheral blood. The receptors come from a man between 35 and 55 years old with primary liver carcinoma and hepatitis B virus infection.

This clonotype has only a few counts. The CDR3 loop reads CASSRGSLLEETQYF. The CDR3 DNA reads TGTGCCAGCAGCCGGGGATCGCTATTAGAAGAGACCCAGTACTTC. The J gene is TRBJ2-5, the V gene TRBV5-6; D is possibly TRBD2 (5 bases). Germline V CDR1 and CDR2: SGHDT, YYEEEE. Deletions cut 4 bases from V and 3 bases from J, with 16 bases between. The CDR3 contains 15 residues.

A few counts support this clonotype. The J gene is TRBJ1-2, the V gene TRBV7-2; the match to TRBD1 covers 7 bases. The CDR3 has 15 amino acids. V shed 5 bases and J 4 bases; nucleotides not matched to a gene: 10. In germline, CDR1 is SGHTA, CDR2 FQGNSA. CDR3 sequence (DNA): TGTGCCAGCAGCCCCACCGGGACAGACCTCTATGGCTACACCTTC. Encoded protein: CASSPTGTDLYGYTF.

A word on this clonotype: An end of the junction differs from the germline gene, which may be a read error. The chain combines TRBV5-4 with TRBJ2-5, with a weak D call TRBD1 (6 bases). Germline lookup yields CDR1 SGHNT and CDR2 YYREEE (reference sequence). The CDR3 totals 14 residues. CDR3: CASSLGGQGEAQYF. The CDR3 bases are TGTGCCAGCAGCTTGGGGGGACAAGGAGAGGCCCAGTACTTC.

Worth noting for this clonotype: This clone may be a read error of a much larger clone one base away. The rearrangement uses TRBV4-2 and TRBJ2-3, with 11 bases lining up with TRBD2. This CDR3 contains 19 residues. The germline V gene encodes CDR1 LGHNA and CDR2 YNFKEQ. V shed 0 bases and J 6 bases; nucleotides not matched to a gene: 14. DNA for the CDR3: TGTGCCAGCAGCCAAGACCAGGGACTAGCGGACGGAGCATGGGATACGCAGTATTTT. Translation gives CASSQDQGLADGAWDTQYF.

CDR3 amino acids: CAWSVSVISTDTQYF. CDR3 bases: TGTGCCTGGAGTGTATCGGTTATTAGCACAGATACGCAGTATTTT. V usage is TRBV30 and J usage is TRBJ2-3; no firm D call. V lost 0 bases to trimming and J lost 0 bases, with 10 bases between them. Germline lookup yields CDR1 GTSNPN and CDR2 SVGIG (reference sequence). The CDR3 consists of 15 residues.

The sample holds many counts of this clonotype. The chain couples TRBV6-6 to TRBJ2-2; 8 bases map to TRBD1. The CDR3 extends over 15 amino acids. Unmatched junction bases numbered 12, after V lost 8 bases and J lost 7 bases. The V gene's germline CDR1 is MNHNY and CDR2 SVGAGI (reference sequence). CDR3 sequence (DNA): TGTGCCAGCTACCGGGACAGGTCTATGCGCGGGGAGCTGTTTTTT. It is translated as CASYRDRSMRGELFF.

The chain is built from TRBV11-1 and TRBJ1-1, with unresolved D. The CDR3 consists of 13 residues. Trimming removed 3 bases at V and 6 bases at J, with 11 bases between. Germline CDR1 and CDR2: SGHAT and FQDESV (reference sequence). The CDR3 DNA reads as TGTGCCAGCAGCTTGCATTTCAACGCTGAAGCTTTCTTT. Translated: CASSLHFNAEAFF.

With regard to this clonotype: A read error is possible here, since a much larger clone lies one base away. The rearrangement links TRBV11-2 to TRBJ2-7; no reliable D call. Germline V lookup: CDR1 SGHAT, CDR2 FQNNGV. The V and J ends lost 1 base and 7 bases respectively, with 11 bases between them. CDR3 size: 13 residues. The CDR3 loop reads CASSLGSRWEQYF. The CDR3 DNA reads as TGTGCCAGCAGCTTAGGGTCCCGCTGGGAGCAGTACTTC. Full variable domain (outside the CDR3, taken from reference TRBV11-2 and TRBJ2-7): EAGVAQSPRYKIIEKRQSVAFWCNPISGHATLYWYQQILGQGPKLLIQFQNNGVVDDSQLPKDRFSAERLKGVDSTLKIQPAKLEDSAVYLCASSLGSRWEQYFGPGTRLTVT.

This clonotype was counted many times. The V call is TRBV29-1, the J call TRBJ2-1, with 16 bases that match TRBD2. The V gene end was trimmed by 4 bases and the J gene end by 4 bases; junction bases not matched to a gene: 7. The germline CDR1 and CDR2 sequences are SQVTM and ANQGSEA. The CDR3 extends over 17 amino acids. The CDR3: CSVGGTSGRAAYNEQFF. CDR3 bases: TGCAGCGTTGGAGGGACTAGCGGGAGGGCCGCATACAATGAGCAGTTCTTC.

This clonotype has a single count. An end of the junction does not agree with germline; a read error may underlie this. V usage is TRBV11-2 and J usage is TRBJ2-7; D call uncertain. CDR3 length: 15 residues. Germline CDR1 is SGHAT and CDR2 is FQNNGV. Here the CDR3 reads CASSLGRRPSYEQYF. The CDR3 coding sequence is TGTGCCAGCAGCTTAGGGCGACGGCCATCCTACGAACAGTACTTC.

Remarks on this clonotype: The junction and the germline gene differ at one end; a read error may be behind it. The CDR3 nucleotides are TGTACCAGCAATTACCCAACCATTCTACAGAACACCGAGGAGCTGTTTTTT. Amino acid sequence: CTSNYPTILQNTEELFF. This rearrangement joins TRBV6-2 or TRBV6-3 to TRBJ2-2; unclear D gene. CDR1 is MNHEY and CDR2 is SVGEGT in the germline V gene. There are 17 residues in the CDR3.

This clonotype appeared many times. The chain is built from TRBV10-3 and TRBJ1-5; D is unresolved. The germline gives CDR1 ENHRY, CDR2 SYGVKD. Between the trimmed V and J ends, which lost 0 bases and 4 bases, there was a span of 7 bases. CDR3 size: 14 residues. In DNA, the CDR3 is TGTGCCATCAGTGAGTCCCAGGTGAATCAGCCCCAGCATTTT. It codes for CAISESQVNQPQHF.

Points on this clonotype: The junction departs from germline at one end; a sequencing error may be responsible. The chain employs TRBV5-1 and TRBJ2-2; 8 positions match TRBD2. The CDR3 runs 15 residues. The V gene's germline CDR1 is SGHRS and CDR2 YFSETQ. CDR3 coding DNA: TGCGCCAGCAGCTTGACCAGCGGGAGCGCCGGGGAGCCGTTTTTT. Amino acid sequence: CASSLTSGSAGEPFF.

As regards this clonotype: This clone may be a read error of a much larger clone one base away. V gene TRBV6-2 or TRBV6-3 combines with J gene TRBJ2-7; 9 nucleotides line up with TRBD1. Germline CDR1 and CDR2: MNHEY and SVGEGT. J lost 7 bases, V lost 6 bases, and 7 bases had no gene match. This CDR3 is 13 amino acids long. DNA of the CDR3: TGTGCCAGCAGACCGGGACAGGGAGAGGAGCAGTACTTC. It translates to CASRPGQGEEQYF.

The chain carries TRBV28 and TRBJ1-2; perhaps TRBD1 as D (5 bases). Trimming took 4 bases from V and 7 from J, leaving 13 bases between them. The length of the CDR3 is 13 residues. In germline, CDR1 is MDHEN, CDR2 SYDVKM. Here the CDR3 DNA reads TGTGCCAGCAGTTCTAGATACGGGGGTGGCTACACCTTC. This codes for CASSSRYGGGYTF.

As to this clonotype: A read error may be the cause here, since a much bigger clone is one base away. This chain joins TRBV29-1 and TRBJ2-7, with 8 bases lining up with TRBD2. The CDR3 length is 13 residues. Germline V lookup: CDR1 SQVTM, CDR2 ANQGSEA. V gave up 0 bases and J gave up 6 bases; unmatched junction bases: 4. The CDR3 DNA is TGCAGCGTTGAAGAAATGAGCGGGAGCGAGCAGTACTTC. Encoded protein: CSVEEMSGSEQYF.

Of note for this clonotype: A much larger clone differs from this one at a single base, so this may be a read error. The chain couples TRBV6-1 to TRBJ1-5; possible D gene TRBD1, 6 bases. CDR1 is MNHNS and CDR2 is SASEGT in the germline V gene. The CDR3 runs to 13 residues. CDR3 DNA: TGTCCCAGCCGGGACAAACGTACCCAGCCCCAGCATTTT. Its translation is CPSRDKRTQPQHF.

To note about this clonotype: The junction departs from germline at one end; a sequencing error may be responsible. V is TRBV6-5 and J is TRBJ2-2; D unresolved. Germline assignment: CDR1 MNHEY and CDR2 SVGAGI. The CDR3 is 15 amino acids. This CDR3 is CASSYLPRGPGELFF. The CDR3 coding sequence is TGTGCCAGTAGTTACTTGCCTCGCGGACCCGGGGAGCTGTTTTTT.

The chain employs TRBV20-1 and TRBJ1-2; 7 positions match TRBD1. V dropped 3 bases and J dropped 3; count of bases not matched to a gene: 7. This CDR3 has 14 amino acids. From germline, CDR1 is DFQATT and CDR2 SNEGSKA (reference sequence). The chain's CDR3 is CSASIRQGDYGYTF. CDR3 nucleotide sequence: TGCAGTGCTAGTATCCGACAGGGAGACTATGGCTACACCTTC.

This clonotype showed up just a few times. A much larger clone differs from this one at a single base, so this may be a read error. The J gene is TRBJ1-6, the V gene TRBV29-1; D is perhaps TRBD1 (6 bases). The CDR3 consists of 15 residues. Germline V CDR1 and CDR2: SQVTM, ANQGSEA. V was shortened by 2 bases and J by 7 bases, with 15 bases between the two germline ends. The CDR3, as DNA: TGCAGCGTTGAAAGCCGGGGCAGGGGAAATTCACCCCTCCACTTT. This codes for CSVESRGRGNSPLHF. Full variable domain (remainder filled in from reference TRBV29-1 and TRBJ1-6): SAVISQKPSRDICQRGTSLTIQCQVDSQVTMMFWYRQQPGQSLTLIATANQGSEATYESGFVIDKFPISRPNLTFSTLTVSNMSPEDSSIYLCSVESRGRGNSPLHFGNGTRLTVT.

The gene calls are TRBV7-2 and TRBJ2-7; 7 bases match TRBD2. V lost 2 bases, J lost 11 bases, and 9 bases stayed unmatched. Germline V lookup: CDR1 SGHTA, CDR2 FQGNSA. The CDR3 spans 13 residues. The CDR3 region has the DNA TGTGCCAGCAGCTTAAGGGCGGGAGATGAGGAGTACTTC. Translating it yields CASSLRAGDEEYF.

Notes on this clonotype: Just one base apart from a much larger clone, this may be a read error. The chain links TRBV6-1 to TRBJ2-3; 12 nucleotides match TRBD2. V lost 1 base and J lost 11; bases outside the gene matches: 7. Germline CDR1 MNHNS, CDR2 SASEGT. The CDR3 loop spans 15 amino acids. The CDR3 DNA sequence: TGTGCCAGCAGTGAAGGGCGACTAGCGGGGGCCCTGCAGTATTTT. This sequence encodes CASSEGRLAGALQYF.

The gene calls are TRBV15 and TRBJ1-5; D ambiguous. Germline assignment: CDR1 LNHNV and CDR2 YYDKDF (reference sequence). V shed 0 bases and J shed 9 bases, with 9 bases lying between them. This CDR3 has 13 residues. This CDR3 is CATSRDPVRPQHF. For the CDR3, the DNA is TGTGCCACCAGCAGAGACCCCGTGCGGCCCCAGCATTTT. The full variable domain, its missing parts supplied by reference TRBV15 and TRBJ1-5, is DAMVIQNPRYQVTQFGKPVTLSCSQTLNHNVMYWYQQKSSQAPKLLFHYYDKDFNNEADTPDNFQSRRPNTSFCFLDIRSPGLGDTAMYLCATSRDPVRPQHFGDGTRLSIL.

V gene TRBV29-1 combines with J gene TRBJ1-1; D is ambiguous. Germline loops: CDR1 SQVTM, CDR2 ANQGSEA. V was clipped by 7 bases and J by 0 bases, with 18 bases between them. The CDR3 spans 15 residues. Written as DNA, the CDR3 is TGCAGCGGGGTCCCAGGTTGGGTCATGAACACTGAAGCTTTCTTT. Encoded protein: CSGVPGWVMNTEAFF. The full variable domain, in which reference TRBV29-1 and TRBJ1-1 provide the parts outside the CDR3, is SAVISQKPSRDICQRGTSLTIQCQVDSQVTMMFWYRQQPGQSLTLIATANQGSEATYESGFVIDKFPISRPNLTFSTLTVSNMSPEDSSIYLCSGVPGWVMNTEAFFGQGTRLTVV.

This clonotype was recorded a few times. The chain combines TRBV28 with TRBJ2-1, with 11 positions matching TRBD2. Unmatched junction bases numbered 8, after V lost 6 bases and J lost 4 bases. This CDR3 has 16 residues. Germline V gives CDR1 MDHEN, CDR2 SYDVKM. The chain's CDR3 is CASRLPGLAVYNEQFF. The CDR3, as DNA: TGTGCCAGCAGACTCCCGGGACTAGCGGTATACAATGAGCAGTTCTTC.